A selection of T cell receptor beta chains follows, all from one sample in a study of OX40 agonist ivuxolimab in advanced cancers. Assay: immunoSEQ multiplex PCR; the TCRdb copy retains only in-frame clones and omits some. The sample consists of 35,000 to 50,000 clones, 85% to 90% of them appearing once. Sequencing used CD4+ or CD8+ T cells sorted from blood, obtained in a trial of the OX40 agonist ivuxolimab. Receptors were obtained from an adult with an advanced solid tumor such as melanoma, head and neck, liver or kidney cancer. Both conserved end residues are part of each CDR3. A D gene is named only where the DNA matches it firmly. Where a row states a size, it is once, few, many or the class of an expanded clone; other rows omit it.

cdr3_nt	cdr3_aa	clone_size	d_call	v_call	j_call
TGTGCCAGCAGCATGACACCCGCGACTGAAGCTTTCTTT	CASSMTPATEAFF	-	-	TRBV7-9	TRBJ1-1
TGTGCCAGTAGTATAGCATTTGGGGGGCCGGCCACAGATACGCAGTATTTT	CASSIAFGGPATDTQYF	-	-	TRBV19	TRBJ2-3
TGTGCCAGCAGCGTAGCCGGGGATCGGGAGACCCAGTACTTC	CASSVAGDRETQYF	-	-	TRBV9	TRBJ2-5
TGTGCCACTTCTGGGGCCAACGTCCTGACTTTC	CATSGANVLTF	-	-	TRBV28	TRBJ2-6
TGTGCCAGCAGCTTAGGGTTACAGGGATCCAACACCGGGGAGCTGTTTTTT	CASSLGLQGSNTGELFF	-	-	TRBV11-2	TRBJ2-2
TGTGCCAGTAGTATCCTCCAGCCTAAGGGCGGGGAGCTGTTTTTT	CASSILQPKGGELFF	-	-	TRBV19	TRBJ2-2
TGTGCCAGTAGTCCACCGACAGGAATGAGGCTTGAAAAACTGTTTTTT	CASSPPTGMRLEKLFF	-	-	TRBV19	TRBJ1-4
TGTGCCAGCAGCTTACAACCCGGCACCGAAGCTTTCTTT	CASSLQPGTEAFF	-	-	TRBV7-2	TRBJ1-1
TGTGCCAGTAGTATTAAGGCAGATGCTAACTATGGCTACACCTTC	CASSIKADANYGYTF	-	-	TRBV19	TRBJ1-2
TGTGCCAGTACCCCCCAGGAGGGTCTGAACACTGAAGCTTTCTTT	CASTPQEGLNTEAFF	-	-	TRBV19	TRBJ1-1
TGTGCCAGCAGTGAAGCGGGACTAGCTATCCCCGAGCAGTACTTC	CASSEAGLAIPEQYF	-	TRBD2	TRBV2	TRBJ2-7
TGTGCCGTGTCAGGGCAGGGAGACACTGAAGCTTTCTTT	CAVSGQGDTEAFF	-	-	TRBV10-3	TRBJ1-1
TGTGCCAGCAGCGTAGGCTTCTCCCTGGGCGAGCAGTACTTC	CASSVGFSLGEQYF	-	-	TRBV9	TRBJ2-7
TGTGCCAGCAGCTTAGGGGTAGGGACCTACGAGCAGTACTTC	CASSLGVGTYEQYF	-	-	TRBV7-6	TRBJ2-7
TGCAGCGTTGCTATCTCTGGGGCCAACGTCCTGACTTTC	CSVAISGANVLTF	-	-	TRBV29-1	TRBJ2-6
TGCAGTGCCCCGGGACCGCATGAAGCTTTCTTT	CSAPGPHEAFF	few	-	TRBV20-1	TRBJ1-1
TGTGCCAGCAGCCCCCGTGGCAGGGATCAAGAGACCCAGTACTTC	CASSPRGRDQETQYF	-	-	TRBV5-5	TRBJ2-5
TGCAGCGTTGGAAGGGGGTTTGATGCTGAAGCTTTCTTT	CSVGRGFDAEAFF	few	-	TRBV29-1	TRBJ1-1
TGTGCCAGTCGTTTACCGGGACCCACGCAGGATGAGCAGTTCTTC	CASRLPGPTQDEQFF	-	-	TRBV28	TRBJ2-1
TGTGCCAGCAGCCGGGACAGGTACTCCTACAATGAGCAGTTCTTC	CASSRDRYSYNEQFF	once	TRBD1	TRBV5-6	TRBJ2-1
TGTGCCAGCAGCACGACTAGCGGGGGGGCGATCTACAATGAGCAGTTCTTC	CASSTTSGGAIYNEQFF	-	TRBD2	TRBV5-4	TRBJ2-1
TGTACCAGCAGCTTGGGGGGTGATCAGCCCCAGCATTTT	CTSSLGGDQPQHF	-	-	TRBV5-6	TRBJ1-5
TGTGCCAGCAGCAAAGAGGTTATCGGGGAAGCTTTCTTT	CASSKEVIGEAFF	-	-	TRBV7-2	TRBJ1-1
TGTGCCTGGAGTGTAGAGTGGGGGACAGGCTACACCTTC	CAWSVEWGTGYTF	-	-	TRBV30	TRBJ1-2
TGTGCCAGCTTAGGTTCTGGCACAGATACGCAGTATTTT	CASLGSGTDTQYF	-	-	TRBV18	TRBJ2-3
TGTGCCAGCAGAGAGACAGGCAATCAGCCCCAGCATTTT	CASRETGNQPQHF	once	-	TRBV2	TRBJ1-5